One and the same sample provided the 11 T cell receptor beta chains below, sequenced in a study of cytomegalovirus exposure and HLA in healthy donors. Assay used: immunoSEQ multiplex PCR; TCRdb lists only in-frame clones, some missing. The sample includes around 71,000 clones, 85% to 95% of them seen just once. The specimen was PBMCs. Every receptor here comes from a man between 18 and 29 years old in good health and CMV-seropositive.

This rearrangement joins TRBV5-1 to TRBJ1-2; the match to TRBD1 covers 7 bases. From germline, CDR1 is SGHRS and CDR2 YFSETQ. The CDR3 is made up of 15 amino acids. Losses at the gene ends were 4 bases for V and 4 bases for J; bases not matched to a gene: 10. CDR3 protein: CASSGDLGQTYGYTF. In DNA, the CDR3 is TGCGCCAGCAGCGGAGATTTGGGACAGACCTATGGCTACACCTTC.

The chain uses TRBV6-1 and TRBJ1-2; D perhaps matches TRBD1 (6 bases). Germline CDR1 is MNHNS and CDR2 is SASEGT. This CDR3 comprises 15 residues. Trimming took off 0 bases at V and 8 bases at J, with 16 bases between the two ends. The CDR3 loop is CASSEAPGGRQGYTF. The CDR3 nucleotides are TGTGCCAGCAGTGAAGCTCCGGGGGGCCGACAGGGCTACACCTTC.

The chain has TRBV6-5 and TRBJ2-5, with 8 bases identical to TRBD1. Germline lookup yields CDR1 MNHEY and CDR2 SVGAGI. V lost 6 bases, J lost 4 bases, and 4 bases stayed unmatched. The CDR3 contains 13 residues. The CDR3 loop reads CASRLGQAETQYF. In nucleotides, the CDR3 is TGTGCCAGCAGGTTGGGACAGGCAGAGACCCAGTACTTC.

CDR3 sequence reads: CASSIASGNEQYF. CDR3 bases: TGTGCCAGTAGTATTGCTAGCGGGAACGAGCAGTACTTC. V gene TRBV19 combines with J gene TRBJ2-7, with TRBD2 identical over 9 bases. V dropped 3 bases and J dropped 5; count of bases not matched to a gene: 2. The CDR3 loop spans 13 amino acids. Germline V gene sequence: CDR1 LNHDA, CDR2 SQIVND (reference sequence).

The rearrangement uses TRBV9 and TRBJ1-6; D is possibly TRBD1 (5 bases). This CDR3 spans 15 amino acids. The V and J ends lost 0 bases and 10 bases respectively, with 14 bases between them. Germline CDR1 and CDR2: SGDLS and YYNGEE. CDR3 sequence: CASSVDGGRVSPLHF. CDR3 sequence (DNA): TGTGCCAGCAGCGTAGACGGGGGAAGAGTCTCACCCCTCCACTTT.

The rearrangement joins TRBV6-5 to TRBJ1-4; possible D gene TRBD1, 5 bases. Trimming cost V 2 bases and J 10 bases, with 8 bases left between them. Germline V gene sequence: CDR1 MNHEY, CDR2 SVGAGI. This CDR3 comprises 12 residues. The CDR3 loop is CASSYSRGKLFF. The CDR3 region has the DNA TGTGCCAGCAGTTACAGTAGGGGAAAACTGTTTTTT.

The chain carries TRBV28 and TRBJ2-5, with 7 bases aligning to TRBD2. There are 13 residues in the CDR3. Germline values: CDR1 MDHEN, CDR2 SYDVKM. V trimming: 5 bases; J trimming: 4 bases; junction bases outside the gene matches: 4. CDR3 amino acids: CASSGLVGETQYF. CDR3 nucleotides: TGTGCCAGCAGTGGACTAGTAGGAGAGACCCAGTACTTC.

J is TRBJ2-2 and V is TRBV6-6; TRBD1 or TRBD2 may be the D gene (7 bases each). Germline values: CDR1 MNHNY, CDR2 SVGAGI (reference sequence). This CDR3 region has 13 residues. V shed 10 bases and J shed 1 base, with 10 bases lying between them. The CDR3 bases are TGTGCCACCAGGGGGGGGAACACCGGGGAGCTGTTTTTT. Its protein is CATRGGNTGELFF.

As for this clone: Its ends do not fully match the called genes, so a read error is possible. The V and J genes are TRBV7-7 and TRBJ2-2; TRBD1 matches at 9 bases. CDR1 is SSHAT and CDR2 is FNYEAQ in the germline V gene (reference sequence). This CDR3 comprises 16 residues. The chain's CDR3 is CASSPQGASGGGELFF. The CDR3 region has the DNA TGTGCTAGCAGCCCACAGGGGGCTAGCGGAGGCGGGGAGCTGTTTTTT.

The chain couples TRBV5-5 to TRBJ2-5; maybe TRBD1 (5 bases). The CDR3 loop spans 16 amino acids. The ends were cut back, 6 bases at V and 4 bases at J, with 22 bases in the middle. Germline CDR1 reads SGHKS; CDR2 reads YYEKEE (reference sequence). CDR3: CASILSGQGGLETQYF. DNA for the CDR3: TGTGCCAGCATCCTATCCGGGCAGGGTGGGTTAGAGACCCAGTACTTC.

In DNA form, the CDR3 reads TGTGCCAGCAGCGCCCCCAGGCTCAGCGGGGGCACCGGGGAGCTGTTTTTT. It codes for CASSAPRLSGGTGELFF. The chain combines TRBV9 with TRBJ2-2; 8 bases map to TRBD2. CDR3 length equals 17 residues. With 3 bases clipped from V and 4 bases from J, the junction kept 11 bases outside the gene matches. CDR1 and CDR2 (germline): SGDLS, YYNGEE.